This T cell receptor beta chain was sequenced in a study of beta chain features in type 1 diabetes. CDR1 and CDR2 from the germline V gene are SGHVS and FQNEAQ. The V segment lost 3 bases and the J segment 3 bases; nucleotides outside the gene matches: 7. There are 16 residues in the CDR3. This clone came up a few times. The entirety of the isolated RNA underwent reverse transcription, so expressed TCRB transcripts were sequenced. This table comes from immunoSEQ multiplex PCR, and its TCRdb copy is limited to in-frame clones, with some not included. In the table there are more than 140,000 clones, around a tenth of which are singletons.

This receptor was obtained from a woman aged 40 to 55 in good health. Sequencing input: central memory CD4+ T cells from blood. This chain joins TRBV7-8 and TRBJ2-3, with 9 nucleotides matching TRBD2. The CDR3 region has the DNA TGTGCCAGCAGCTTTGGGGCTAGCGGGGCTACAGATACGCAGTATTTT. It codes for CASSFGASGATDTQYF.